This entry concerns a single T cell receptor beta chain. Its antigen is unknown. Some clones are missing from TCRdb's copy, which holds only in-frame ones; the method was immunoSEQ multiplex PCR. Of approximately 88,000 clones in the sample, around nine tenths were seen once. CDR3 size: 14 residues. Germline lookup yields CDR1 LNHDA and CDR2 SQIVND (reference sequence). The V end was cut by 7 bases, the J end by 4 bases, with 15 bases between. The data derive from a study of OX40 agonist ivuxolimab in advanced cancers. Points from the study as a whole: Relative to CD4+, CD8+ T cells held more expanded clones on average.

The sample in question was CD4+ or CD8+ T cells sorted from blood, obtained in a trial of the OX40 agonist ivuxolimab. The V and J genes are TRBV19 and TRBJ2-3, with a weak D call TRBD2 (5 bases). This TCR was sampled from an adult with an advanced solid tumor such as melanoma, head and neck, liver or kidney cancer. Here the CDR3 DNA reads TGTGCCAGTACCCTATCGAGGGCTTCAGATACGCAGTATTTT. Its protein is CASTLSRASDTQYF. Full variable domain (outside the CDR3, taken from reference TRBV19 and TRBJ2-3): DGGITQSPKYLFRKEGQNVTLSCEQNLNHDAMYWYRQDPGQGLRLIYYSQIVNDFQKGDIAEGYSVSREKKESFPLTVTSAQKNPTAFYLCASTLSRASDTQYFGPGTRLTVL.